The 7 T cell receptor beta chains given below trace back to one sample, sequenced in a study of a mutant IDH1 vaccine in newly diagnosed glioma. The time point denotes: week 11, during vaccination. A single vaccine dose contained 300 ug of mutant IDH1 20-mer peptide, and topical imiquimod was used with it. These receptors are not linked to any known antigen. Libraries were prepared by immunoSEQ multiplex PCR; TCRdb keeps only in-frame clonotypes and omits some of them. The sample contains tens of thousands of clones, approximately 84% of which appear only once. Sample: PBMCs, taken from a glioma patient whose treatment included an IDH1 peptide vaccine. The receptors stem from a woman in her fifties or sixties with glioma.

The rearrangement uses TRBV19 and TRBJ2-3; D is perhaps TRBD1 or TRBD2 (5 bases each). The ends were cut back, 4 bases at V and 0 bases at J, with 20 bases in the middle. CDR3 size: 18 residues. The V gene's germline CDR1 is LNHDA and CDR2 SQIVND (reference sequence). CDR3 bases: TGTGCCAGTAGTAAACGGGGCTCTTCTTTAACTAGCACAGATACGCAGTATTTT. This sequence encodes CASSKRGSSLTSTDTQYF. The full variable domain, rest sourced from reference TRBV19 and TRBJ2-3, is DGGITQSPKYLFRKEGQNVTLSCEQNLNHDAMYWYRQDPGQGLRLIYYSQIVNDFQKGDIAEGYSVSREKKESFPLTVTSAQKNPTAFYLCASSKRGSSLTSTDTQYFGPGTRLTVL.

The gene calls are TRBV5-1 and TRBJ2-3, with a possible D match to TRBD2 (6 bases). This CDR3 has 15 residues. V lost 1 base to trimming and J lost 5 bases, with 14 bases between them. CDR1 is SGHRS and CDR2 is YFSETQ in the germline V gene. The CDR3 protein is CASSLLAGGEDTQYF. The CDR3 coding sequence is TGCGCCAGCAGCTTGCTAGCCGGGGGTGAAGATACGCAGTATTTT. Variable domain in full (rest from reference TRBV5-1 and TRBJ2-3): KAGVTQTPRYLIKTRGQQVTLSCSPISGHRSVSWYQQTPGQGLQFLFEYFSETQRNKGNFPGRFSGRQFSNSRSEMNVSTLELGDSALYLCASSLLAGGEDTQYFGPGTRLTVL.

About this clone: The germline gene is not matched at one end of the junction; a read error may be the cause. The V and J genes are TRBV10-1 and TRBJ1-4; possible D gene TRBD1, 5 bases. The CDR3 has 16 residues. The germline V gene encodes CDR1 WNHNN and CDR2 SYGVQD (reference sequence). CDR3 bases: TGCGCCAGCAGTGAATCCGACAGAGCAACTAGTGAAAAACTGTTTTTT. Its translation is CASSESDRATSEKLFF.

Worth noting for this clone: At one end, the junction sequence differs from germline, possibly due to a read error. This sequence joins TRBV14 and TRBJ2-1; 7 positions agree with TRBD1. Germline assignment: CDR1 SGHDN and CDR2 FVKESK. This CDR3 is built from 14 residues. The CDR3 reads CASSKDRAINEQFF. For the CDR3, the DNA is TGTGCCAGCAGCAAAGACAGGGCAATCAATGAGCAGTTCTTC.

This chain uses TRBV5-8 with TRBJ1-1; D might be TRBD1 (6 bases). The V gene lost 0 bases and the J gene lost 2 bases, with 8 bases spanning the gap. CDR1 and CDR2 from the germline V gene are SGHTS and YDEGEE. CDR3 size: 14 residues. The CDR3 loop reads CASSLEGGNTEAFF. The CDR3 DNA follows: TGTGCCAGCAGCTTGGAAGGGGGTAACACTGAAGCTTTCTTT.

The chain is built from TRBV5-1 and TRBJ2-1; D is unresolved. The CDR3 is 16 residues long. V was shortened by 3 bases and J by 7 bases, with 20 bases between the two germline ends. Germline V gene lookup returns CDR1 SGHRS and CDR2 YFSETQ. As DNA, the CDR3 is TGCGCCAGCAGCTCGACCAACAGCTTCCCAAGGAATGAGCAGTTCTTC. Protein sequence: CASSSTNSFPRNEQFF. The full variable domain, its missing parts supplied by reference TRBV5-1 and TRBJ2-1, is KAGVTQTPRYLIKTRGQQVTLSCSPISGHRSVSWYQQTPGQGLQFLFEYFSETQRNKGNFPGRFSGRQFSNSRSEMNVSTLELGDSALYLCASSSTNSFPRNEQFFGPGTRLTVL.

CDR3 in amino acids: CASSPGTGEAFF. CDR3 DNA sequence: TGTGCCAGCTCACCTGGGACTGGCGAAGCTTTCTTT. The gene calls are TRBV18 and TRBJ1-1, with a tentative D call TRBD1 (5 bases). This CDR3 has 12 amino acids. Germline-derived CDR1 and CDR2 are KGHSH and LQKENI. Trimming removed 3 bases from V and 8 bases from J, with 10 bases in between.